Listed below are T cell receptor beta chains from one sample, sequenced in a study of blood T cell repertoires in COVID-19. The repertoire was sequenced with immunoSEQ multiplex PCR; TCRdb's copy has only in-frame clones and lacks some. The sample records around 110,000 clones, 75% to 85% being singletons. The sequencing input was peripheral blood. All receptors derive from a man aged 80 or over with COVID-19, enrolled during active disease. CDR3s include the opening cysteine and the closing phenylalanine or tryptophan. D genes are given only for firm matches. Expanded clones are given a class, and other clones once, few, many or no size at all.

CDR3 DNA,CDR3 protein,V gene,J gene,D gene,clone size
TGTGCCTGCCCCGAGGTCCTGGGCTCCTACGAGCAGTACTTC,CACPEVLGSYEQYF,TRBV30,TRBJ2-7,.,few
TGTGCCAGCAGTAGTTGGCGGGACCGACCAGGGGAGCTGTTTTTT,CASSSWRDRPGELFF,TRBV6-2/TRBV6-3,TRBJ2-2,.,.
TGTGCCAGCAGCCTCTTGGGACAGTCGCTGTTTTTT,CASSLLGQSLFF,TRBV3-1/TRBV3-2,TRBJ1-4,TRBD1,.
TGTGCCAGCATCCGGAGCTCTGGAAACACCATATATTTT,CASIRSSGNTIYF,TRBV28,TRBJ1-3,.,.
TGCAGCTCAGACACAGATACGCAGTATTTT,CSSDTDTQYF,TRBV29-1,TRBJ2-3,.,few
TGTGCCAGCAGTGAAGTGATGCAGGGATTTAACATTCAGTACTTC,CASSEVMQGFNIQYF,TRBV6-1,TRBJ2-4,.,.
TGTGCCAGCAGCGTACTGCGTAGCGAGCAGTTCTTC,CASSVLRSEQFF,TRBV5-6,TRBJ2-1,.,once
TGCAGCGTTGCCTCCGGACTAGCGGGAGTCAATGAGCAGTTCTTC,CSVASGLAGVNEQFF,TRBV29-1,TRBJ2-1,TRBD2,few
TGTGCCAGCACCCCGACCCGAGGGAGTTCCCACGAGCAGTACTTC,CASTPTRGSSHEQYF,TRBV11-2,TRBJ2-7,.,.
TGTGCCACCAGCAGTCCCCCTACCGTCCCGGGACTAGCGGGAGGCAGCTCCTACGAGCAGTACTTC,CATSSPPTVPGLAGGSSYEQYF,TRBV15,TRBJ2-7,TRBD2,.
TGTGCCAGCAGCCAAGATATGGGGGGGACCCAAGAGACCCAGTACTTC,CASSQDMGGTQETQYF,TRBV3-1/TRBV3-2,TRBJ2-5,TRBD2,.
TGTGCCAGCAGCTTAGATGACTACTCCTACGAGCAGTACTTC,CASSLDDYSYEQYF,TRBV7-9,TRBJ2-7,.,.
TGTGCCAGCAGCCCTTCGGGAGGGAGACCCTACAATGAGCAGTTCTTC,CASSPSGGRPYNEQFF,TRBV11-3,TRBJ2-1,TRBD2,.
TGTGCCAGTAGGGAGACGGGTAGCCCTGATGGCTACACCTTC,CASRETGSPDGYTF,TRBV19,TRBJ1-2,.,.
TGTGCCAGCAGTTCGCAGGGGGGCCACACCTACAATGAGCAGTTCTTC,CASSSQGGHTYNEQFF,TRBV28,TRBJ2-1,.,.
TGTGCCACCAGCAGAGATGGAGCGGGAGGGCTACGAAATGAGCAGTTCTTC,CATSRDGAGGLRNEQFF,TRBV15,TRBJ2-1,TRBD2,.
TGTGCCAGCAGTGAGTTACTAGCGGGAGCCTACAATGAGCAGTTCTTC,CASSELLAGAYNEQFF,TRBV2,TRBJ2-1,TRBD2,few
TGCGCCAGCAGCTTGAGATCGTGGACTAGCGGGGGTTCCTACAATGAGCAGTTCTTC,CASSLRSWTSGGSYNEQFF,TRBV5-1,TRBJ2-1,TRBD2,.
TGTGCCAGCAGCTTAGCCAGACAGGGGTACGAGCAGTACTTC,CASSLARQGYEQYF,TRBV11-2,TRBJ2-7,TRBD1,.
TGTGCCAGCAGGGAAGACACCGTCTATGGCTACACCTTC,CASREDTVYGYTF,TRBV6-1,TRBJ1-2,.,.
TGTGCCAGCACCTTGGGAGGGTACAGGGTAATCGGAGAGACCCAGTACTTC,CASTLGGYRVIGETQYF,TRBV5-4,TRBJ2-5,.,once
TGTGCCAGTAGTATAGATCTGGGGACTAGCGGGAGCTCCTACAATGAGCAGTTCTTC,CASSIDLGTSGSSYNEQFF,TRBV19,TRBJ2-1,TRBD2,.
TGTGCCAGTAGTCCCACAGGGATTGGAAACGCCATATATTTT,CASSPTGIGNAIYF,TRBV19,TRBJ1-3,.,.
TGTGCCAGCAGCTCTAGTTCTGGAAACACCATATATTTT,CASSSSSGNTIYF,TRBV7-3,TRBJ1-3,.,.
TGTGCCAGCAACTGGGGGGGGGCGGACACTGAAGCTTTCTTT,CASNWGGADTEAFF,TRBV10-3,TRBJ1-1,.,.
TGTGCCAGCAGCCAAATTGGACCCAGCGGCAATGAGCAGTTCTTC,CASSQIGPSGNEQFF,TRBV7-3,TRBJ2-1,.,.
TGTGCCAGCGGCCAGGGGCCCAACTATGGCTACACCTTC,CASGQGPNYGYTF,TRBV28,TRBJ1-2,.,.
TGTGCCAGCAACCTTGTCGGTACGCAGTATTTT,CASNLVGTQYF,TRBV2,TRBJ2-3,.,few
TGTGCCAGCAGCCCTTCCCAGACTAGCGCGGCTGAGCAGTTCTTC,CASSPSQTSAAEQFF,TRBV7-9,TRBJ2-1,TRBD2,.
TGTGCCAGCAGCTCCGGCACAGGGGTGCTAGGGCAGTACTTC,CASSSGTGVLGQYF,TRBV6-5,TRBJ2-7,TRBD1,.
TGTGCCACCAGCAGAGGGGGCCGGGACAGTGATAATCAGCCCCAGCATTTT,CATSRGGRDSDNQPQHF,TRBV15,TRBJ1-5,TRBD1,few
TGTGCCTGGAGTCCTGCCAGTCGTCAGCCCCAGCATTTT,CAWSPASRQPQHF,TRBV30,TRBJ1-5,.,.
TGTGCCAGCAGCTTAAACCCCCGGGACAGGGGAGATGGCTACACCTTC,CASSLNPRDRGDGYTF,TRBV7-3,TRBJ1-2,TRBD1,few
TGTGCCAGCAGCTTTAGCGGAAGCACAGATACGCAGTATTTT,CASSFSGSTDTQYF,TRBV11-3,TRBJ2-3,.,.
TGTGCCAGTAGTGTCACAGCTACCTACGAGCAGTACTTC,CASSVTATYEQYF,TRBV19,TRBJ2-7,.,few
TGTGCCAGCAGCTTGGCCAATCTCTCCTTGATAGTCTACGAGCAGTACTTC,CASSLANLSLIVYEQYF,TRBV5-6,TRBJ2-7,.,.
TGTGCCAGCAGATCTTCACAGTTTAGAGATGGCTACACCTTC,CASRSSQFRDGYTF,TRBV28,TRBJ1-2,.,.
TGCGCCAGCAGCTTGGTCCCCTCTACAGATACGCAGTATTTT,CASSLVPSTDTQYF,TRBV5-1,TRBJ2-3,.,.
TGTGCCAGCAGCTCCCAGGTCACTGAAGCTTTCTTT,CASSSQVTEAFF,TRBV5-6,TRBJ1-1,.,.
TGTGCCAGCAGTCCTCGACGGATAAGGGGGCTCGAGACCCAGTACTTC,CASSPRRIRGLETQYF,TRBV28,TRBJ2-5,TRBD1,once
TGCGCCAGCAGGACGACTAGCGGAACCCGCACAGATACGCAGTATTTT,CASRTTSGTRTDTQYF,TRBV10-2,TRBJ2-3,TRBD2,few
TGTGCCAGCTCACCAGTTGGGGAGGGAGAGACCCAGTACTTC,CASSPVGEGETQYF,TRBV18,TRBJ2-5,TRBD2,.
TGTGCCAGTAGTACGGGACTAGCGGGACGCAATGAGCAGTTCTTC,CASSTGLAGRNEQFF,TRBV19,TRBJ2-1,TRBD2,.
TGTGCCAGCTCACCACCGGGACTTACCTACGAGCAGTACTTC,CASSPPGLTYEQYF,TRBV18,TRBJ2-7,.,.
TGCAGCGTTGAAGGACAGGGAGGAACTGAAGCTTTCTTT,CSVEGQGGTEAFF,TRBV29-1,TRBJ1-1,TRBD1,.
TGTGCCAGCAGTGCCTTTCAGGTCCCCTCGGGGGAGCAGTACTTC,CASSAFQVPSGEQYF,TRBV2,TRBJ2-7,.,.
TGTGCCAGCAGTTTGGCCGGGACATATGGCTACACCTTC,CASSLAGTYGYTF,TRBV12-3/TRBV12-4,TRBJ1-2,.,.
TGTGCCAGCAGCTTTGGAGCCGCAGTGGGAGGCACAGATACGCAGTATTTT,CASSFGAAVGGTDTQYF,TRBV5-5,TRBJ2-3,.,few
TGTGCCAGCAGTGAGGGATTTACTCAGCCCCAGCATTTT,CASSEGFTQPQHF,TRBV28,TRBJ1-5,.,.
TGTGCCACCAGCAGAGATCGGGAACAGGGCCAAGCTTTCTTT,CATSRDREQGQAFF,TRBV15,TRBJ1-1,.,.
TGTGCCAGCAGCTTAGCATCACAGGGATACAATGAGCAGTTCTTC,CASSLASQGYNEQFF,TRBV7-8,TRBJ2-1,.,.
TGTGCCAGCAGCCGTAGCGGGGGAGCCTCCTACGAGCAGTACTTC,CASSRSGGASYEQYF,TRBV3-1/TRBV3-2,TRBJ2-7,TRBD2,.
TGTGCCAGCAGCTTCGGGGGTGGGTACTCCTCCTACGAGCAGTACTTC,CASSFGGGYSSYEQYF,TRBV7-9,TRBJ2-7,.,.
TGTGCCAGCAGCCGAGGGGGCGCTTCCGGGGAGCTGTTTTTT,CASSRGGASGELFF,TRBV6-2/TRBV6-3,TRBJ2-2,TRBD1,.
TGTGCCAGCAGTTCCCAAGGTTCAGGGTCGAAAAACATTCAGTACTTC,CASSSQGSGSKNIQYF,TRBV28,TRBJ2-4,.,few